The entry below describes one T cell receptor (beta chain). The V and J ends lost 0 bases and 4 bases respectively, with 6 bases between them. Germline CDR1 SGHNT, CDR2 YYREEE (reference sequence). This CDR3 contains 13 residues. This sample was taken from a study of blood T cell repertoires in COVID-19. Across the study: Spain, Italy and the United States supplied samples that represented acute and convalescent COVID-19. PBMCs, B-cell-depleted T cells, or T cells were the source of the cDNA or gDNA that made up the material.

In the original processing: Nucleated cell number was recorded as an estimate derived from reference gene primer amplification. This table comes from immunoSEQ multiplex PCR, and its TCRdb copy is limited to in-frame clones, with some not included. The V and J calls and the clone size are those of that table, but D and trimming were determined from the DNA. Of 130,000 to 150,000 clones in the sample, roughly 90% are singletons; the top ten hold 2% to 2.5%. The clonotype was recovered from a human donor in a cohort sampled during active COVID-19. V is TRBV5-4 and J is TRBJ2-3; D is unclear. Material: peripheral blood. The CDR3 protein is CASSLVRADTQYF. CDR3 sequence (DNA): TGTGCCAGCAGCTTGGTCCGCGCAGATACGCAGTATTTT.